The text below deals with one T cell receptor (beta chain). What it recognizes is unknown. The sample comes from a study of Ad26.COV2.S vaccination and SARS-CoV-2 variants. General study findings and limits: Vaccine recipients posted higher spike-specific TCR breadth than their placebo counterparts.

The V end was cut by 6 bases, the J end by 9 bases, with 18 bases between. There are 13 residues in the CDR3. CDR1 and CDR2 (germline): SNHLY, FYNNEI. Some clones are missing from TCRdb's copy, which holds only in-frame ones; the method was immunoSEQ multiplex PCR. The sample consists of 320,000 or so clones, 85% to 90% of them appearing once. Treatment given: around 19 received Ad26.COV2.S at low or high dose, single or two shots; about 5 received placebo; per-sample allocation not given. The samples date from day 63 after the first vaccine or placebo injection. The sequence was collected from a person aged 18 to 65 who received the Ad26.COV2.S COVID-19 vaccine or a placebo. This chain connects TRBV2 to TRBJ2-7; possible D gene TRBD2, 5 bases. Sequenced material: peripheral blood, taken in a trial of Ad26.COV2.S vaccine versus placebo. CDR3 DNA sequence: TGTGCCAGCAGCCTGGCAGCTGGGAGCGCGCAGTACTTC. This gives the protein CASSLAAGSAQYF.